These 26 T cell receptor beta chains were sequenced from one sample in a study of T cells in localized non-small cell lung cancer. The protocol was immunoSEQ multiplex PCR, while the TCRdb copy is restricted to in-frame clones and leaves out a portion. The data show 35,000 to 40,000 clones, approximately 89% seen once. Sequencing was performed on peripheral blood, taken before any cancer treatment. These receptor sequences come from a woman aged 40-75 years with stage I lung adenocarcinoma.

DNA of the CDR3: TGTGCCATAACTAGCGGGAGTAGCCCCTACAATGAGCAGTTCTTC. Translating it yields CAITSGSSPYNEQFF. The chain uses TRBV2 and TRBJ2-1; 11 bases agree with TRBD2. V lost 10 bases and J lost 2; bases outside the gene matches: 7. From germline, CDR1 is SNHLY and CDR2 FYNNEI. The CDR3 totals 15 residues.

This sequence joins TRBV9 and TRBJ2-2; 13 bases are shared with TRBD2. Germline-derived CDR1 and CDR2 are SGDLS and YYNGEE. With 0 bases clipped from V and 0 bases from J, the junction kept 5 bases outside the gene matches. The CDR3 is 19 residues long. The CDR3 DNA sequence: TGTGCCAGCAGCGTAGGGGGACTAGCGGGACGACCGAACACCGGGGAGCTGTTTTTT. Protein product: CASSVGGLAGRPNTGELFF.

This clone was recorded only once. CDR3 nucleotide sequence: TGCAGCGTTGCAGGGACAGCTTCCACGCGGTACTTC. This encodes CSVAGTASTRYF. The chain uses TRBV29-1 and TRBJ2-7; the match to TRBD1 covers 7 bases. The CDR3 is 12 amino acids. J gave up 12 bases and V 4 bases, and 12 bases lay outside the gene matches. In germline, CDR1 is SQVTM, CDR2 ANQGSEA.

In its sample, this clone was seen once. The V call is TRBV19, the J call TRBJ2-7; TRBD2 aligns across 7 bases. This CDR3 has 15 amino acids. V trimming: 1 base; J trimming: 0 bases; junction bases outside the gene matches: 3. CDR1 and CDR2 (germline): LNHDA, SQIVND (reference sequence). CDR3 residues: CASSIGTSASYEQYF. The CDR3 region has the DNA TGTGCCAGTAGTATAGGCACTAGCGCCTCCTACGAGCAGTACTTC.

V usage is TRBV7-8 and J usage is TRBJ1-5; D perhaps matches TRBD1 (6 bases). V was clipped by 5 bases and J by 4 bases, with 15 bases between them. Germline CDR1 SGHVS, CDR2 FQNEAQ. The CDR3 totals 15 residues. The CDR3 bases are TGTGCCAGCAGCACCGGGGGCAGAGTGAATCAGCCCCAGCATTTT. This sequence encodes CASSTGGRVNQPQHF.

This chain's CDR3 is CASSFSIAGGPGTDTQYF. DNA for the CDR3: TGTGCCAGCAGTTTTTCCATAGCGGGAGGGCCGGGCACAGATACGCAGTATTTT. This chain uses TRBV28 with TRBJ2-3, with 11 bases matching TRBD2. CDR1 MDHEN and CDR2 SYDVKM come from the germline V gene. J gave up 1 base and V 3 bases, and 9 bases lay outside the gene matches. This CDR3 is 18 amino acids long.

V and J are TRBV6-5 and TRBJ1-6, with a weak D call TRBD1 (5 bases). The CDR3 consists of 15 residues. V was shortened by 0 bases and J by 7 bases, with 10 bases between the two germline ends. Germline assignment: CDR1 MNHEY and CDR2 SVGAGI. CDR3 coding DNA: TGTGCCAGCAGTTACTCGCAGGGCTCGAATTCACCCCTCCACTTT. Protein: CASSYSQGSNSPLHF.

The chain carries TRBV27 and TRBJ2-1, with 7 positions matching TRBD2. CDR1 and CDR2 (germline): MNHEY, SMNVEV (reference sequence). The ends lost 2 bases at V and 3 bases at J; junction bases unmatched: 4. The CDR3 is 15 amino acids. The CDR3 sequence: CASSLGPSGYNEQFF. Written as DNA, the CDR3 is TGTGCCAGCAGTTTAGGGCCTAGCGGCTACAATGAGCAGTTCTTC.

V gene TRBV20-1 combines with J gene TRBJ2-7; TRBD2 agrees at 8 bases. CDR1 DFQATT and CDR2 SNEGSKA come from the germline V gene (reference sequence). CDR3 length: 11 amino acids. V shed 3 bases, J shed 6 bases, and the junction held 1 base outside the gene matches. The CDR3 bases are TGCAGTGCTAGCGGGGGGGGCGAGCAGTACTTC. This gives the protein CSASGGGEQYF.

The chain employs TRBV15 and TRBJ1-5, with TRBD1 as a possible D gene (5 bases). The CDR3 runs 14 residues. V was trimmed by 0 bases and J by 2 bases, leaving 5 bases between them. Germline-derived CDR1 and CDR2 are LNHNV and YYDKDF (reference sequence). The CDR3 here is CATSRDRGNQPQHF. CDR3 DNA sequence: TGTGCCACCAGCAGAGACAGGGGCAATCAGCCCCAGCATTTT.

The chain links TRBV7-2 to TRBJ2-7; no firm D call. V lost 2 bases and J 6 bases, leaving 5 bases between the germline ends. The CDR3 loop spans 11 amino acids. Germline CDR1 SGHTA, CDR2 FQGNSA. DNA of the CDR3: TGTGCCAGCAGCTTATTCGCCGAGCAGTACTTC. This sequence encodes CASSLFAEQYF.

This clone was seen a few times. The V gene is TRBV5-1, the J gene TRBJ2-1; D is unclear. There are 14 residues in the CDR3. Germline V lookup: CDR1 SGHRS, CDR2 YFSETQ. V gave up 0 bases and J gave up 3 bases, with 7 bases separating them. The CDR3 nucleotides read TGCGCCAGCAGCTTGGATGGCGGCTACAATGAGCAGTTCTTC. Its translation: CASSLDGGYNEQFF.

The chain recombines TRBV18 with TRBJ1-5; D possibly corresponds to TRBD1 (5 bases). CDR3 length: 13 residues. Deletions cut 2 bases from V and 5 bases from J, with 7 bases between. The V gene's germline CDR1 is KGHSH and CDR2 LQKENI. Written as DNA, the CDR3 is TGTGCCAGCTCACCAGGGGGGGATCAGCCCCAGCATTTT. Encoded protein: CASSPGGDQPQHF.

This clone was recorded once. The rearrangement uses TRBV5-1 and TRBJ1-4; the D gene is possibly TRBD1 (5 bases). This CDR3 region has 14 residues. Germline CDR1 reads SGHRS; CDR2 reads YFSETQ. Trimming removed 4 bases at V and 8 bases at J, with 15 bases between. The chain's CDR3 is CASSPGTPGEKLFF. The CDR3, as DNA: TGCGCCAGCAGCCCCGGGACGCCTGGGGAAAAACTGTTTTTT. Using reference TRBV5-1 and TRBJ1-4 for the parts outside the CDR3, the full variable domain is KAGVTQTPRYLIKTRGQQVTLSCSPISGHRSVSWYQQTPGQGLQFLFEYFSETQRNKGNFPGRFSGRQFSNSRSEMNVSTLELGDSALYLCASSPGTPGEKLFFGSGTQLSVL.

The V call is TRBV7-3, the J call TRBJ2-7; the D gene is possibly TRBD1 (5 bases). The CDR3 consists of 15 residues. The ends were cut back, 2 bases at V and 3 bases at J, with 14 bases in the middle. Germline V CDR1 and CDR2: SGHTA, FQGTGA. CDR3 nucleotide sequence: TGTGCCAGCAGCTTAGGGGCGGTTTCCTACTACGAGCAGTACTTC. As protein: CASSLGAVSYYEQYF. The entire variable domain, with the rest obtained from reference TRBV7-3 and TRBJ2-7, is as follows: GAGVSQTPSNKVTEKGKYVELRCDPISGHTALYWYRQSLGQGPEFLIYFQGTGAADDSGLPNDRFFAVRPEGSVSTLKIQRTERGDSAVYLCASSLGAVSYYEQYFGPGTRLTVT.

CDR3 in amino acids: CAATGESQPQHF. The CDR3 DNA reads TGTGCCGCGACAGGGGAGAGCCAGCCCCAGCATTTT. The chain is built from TRBV28 and TRBJ1-5, with TRBD1 matching 8 bases. Germline V gene lookup returns CDR1 MDHEN and CDR2 SYDVKM. V trimming: 11 bases; J trimming: 7 bases; junction bases outside the gene matches: 7. The CDR3 has 12 residues.

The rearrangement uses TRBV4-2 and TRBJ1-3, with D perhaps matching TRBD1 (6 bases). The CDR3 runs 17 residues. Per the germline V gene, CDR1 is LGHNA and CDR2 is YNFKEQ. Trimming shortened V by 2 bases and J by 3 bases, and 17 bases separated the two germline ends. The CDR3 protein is CASSQPAGGAYGNTIYF. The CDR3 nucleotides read TGTGCCAGCAGCCAACCCGCGGGGGGCGCATATGGAAACACCATATATTTT.

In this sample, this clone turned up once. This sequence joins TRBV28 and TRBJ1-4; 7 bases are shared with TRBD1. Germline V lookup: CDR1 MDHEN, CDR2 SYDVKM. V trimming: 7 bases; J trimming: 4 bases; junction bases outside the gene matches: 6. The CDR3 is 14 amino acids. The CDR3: CASTRGTLNEKLFF. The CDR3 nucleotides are TGTGCCAGCACCAGGGGGACACTTAATGAAAAACTGTTTTTT.

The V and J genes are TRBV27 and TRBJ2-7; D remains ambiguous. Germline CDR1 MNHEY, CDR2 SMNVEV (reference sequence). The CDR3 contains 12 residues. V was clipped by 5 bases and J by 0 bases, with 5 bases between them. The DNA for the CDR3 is TGTGCCAGCAGTCCCAACTCCTACGAGCAGTACTTC. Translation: CASSPNSYEQYF.

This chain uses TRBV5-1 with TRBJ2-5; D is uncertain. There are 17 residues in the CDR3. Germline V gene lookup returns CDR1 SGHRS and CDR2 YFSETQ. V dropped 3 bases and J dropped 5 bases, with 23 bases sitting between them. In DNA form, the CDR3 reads TGCGCCAGCAGCTCCTTGGAGAGGACGGTGCTCAAGGAGACCCAGTACTTC. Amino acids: CASSSLERTVLKETQYF.

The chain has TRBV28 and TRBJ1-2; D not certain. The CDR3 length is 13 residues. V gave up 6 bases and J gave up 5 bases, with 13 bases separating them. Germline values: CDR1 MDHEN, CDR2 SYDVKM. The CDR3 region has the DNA TGTGCCAGCAGCACGCAGCTTGTATATGGCTACACCTTC. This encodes CASSTQLVYGYTF.

In DNA, the CDR3 is TGTGCCAGTAGTCCTCCCGGTACTAGCGTCTCCTACGAGCAGTACTTC. Translating it yields CASSPPGTSVSYEQYF. V is TRBV19 and J is TRBJ2-5; TRBD2 matches 7 bases. The J call may be mistaken, given a closer DNA end match to TRBJ2-7. There are 16 residues in the CDR3. Germline V gene data show CDR1 as LNHDA and CDR2 as SQIVND (reference sequence).

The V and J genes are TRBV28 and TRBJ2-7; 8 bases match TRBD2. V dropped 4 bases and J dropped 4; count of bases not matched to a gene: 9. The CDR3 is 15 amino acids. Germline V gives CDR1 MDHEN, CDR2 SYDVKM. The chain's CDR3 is CASSSPASGRYEQYF. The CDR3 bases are TGTGCCAGCAGTTCCCCGGCTAGCGGGCGATACGAGCAGTACTTC.

For the CDR3, the DNA is TGTGCCAGCAGCTTGGGGACAGTTTCTACTAGCACAGATACGCAGTATTTT. It encodes CASSLGTVSTSTDTQYF. V and J are TRBV11-3 and TRBJ2-3; 7 bases match TRBD1. Per the germline V gene, CDR1 is SGHNT and CDR2 is YENEEA. This CDR3 is built from 17 residues. After removal of 3 bases from V and 0 bases from J, the junction contained 9 bases not matched to a gene.

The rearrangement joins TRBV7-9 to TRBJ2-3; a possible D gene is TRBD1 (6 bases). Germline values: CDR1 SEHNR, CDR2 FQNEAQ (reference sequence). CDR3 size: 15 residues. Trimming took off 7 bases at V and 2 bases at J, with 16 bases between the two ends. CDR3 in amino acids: CASTGQGISTDTQYF. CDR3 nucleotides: TGTGCCAGCACAGGTCAGGGGATCTCCACAGATACGCAGTATTTT.

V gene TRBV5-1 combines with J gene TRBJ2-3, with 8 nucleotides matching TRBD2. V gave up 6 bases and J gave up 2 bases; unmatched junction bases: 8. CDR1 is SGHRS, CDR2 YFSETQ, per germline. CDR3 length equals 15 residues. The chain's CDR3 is CASKGASGSTDTQYF. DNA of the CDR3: TGCGCCAGCAAAGGGGCTAGCGGGTCCACAGATACGCAGTATTTT.